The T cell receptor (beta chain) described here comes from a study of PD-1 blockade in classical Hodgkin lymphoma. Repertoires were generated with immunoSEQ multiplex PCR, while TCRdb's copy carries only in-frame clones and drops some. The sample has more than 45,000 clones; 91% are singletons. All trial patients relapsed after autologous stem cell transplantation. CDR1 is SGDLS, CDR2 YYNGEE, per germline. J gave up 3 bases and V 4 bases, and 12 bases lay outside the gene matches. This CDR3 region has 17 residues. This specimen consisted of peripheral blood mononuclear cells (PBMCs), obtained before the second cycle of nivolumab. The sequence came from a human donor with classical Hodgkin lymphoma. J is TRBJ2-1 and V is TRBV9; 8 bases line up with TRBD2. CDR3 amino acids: CASSSAGGGLGYNEQFF. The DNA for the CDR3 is TGTGCCAGCAGCTCCGCCGGCGGGGGGCTTGGCTACAATGAGCAGTTCTTC.